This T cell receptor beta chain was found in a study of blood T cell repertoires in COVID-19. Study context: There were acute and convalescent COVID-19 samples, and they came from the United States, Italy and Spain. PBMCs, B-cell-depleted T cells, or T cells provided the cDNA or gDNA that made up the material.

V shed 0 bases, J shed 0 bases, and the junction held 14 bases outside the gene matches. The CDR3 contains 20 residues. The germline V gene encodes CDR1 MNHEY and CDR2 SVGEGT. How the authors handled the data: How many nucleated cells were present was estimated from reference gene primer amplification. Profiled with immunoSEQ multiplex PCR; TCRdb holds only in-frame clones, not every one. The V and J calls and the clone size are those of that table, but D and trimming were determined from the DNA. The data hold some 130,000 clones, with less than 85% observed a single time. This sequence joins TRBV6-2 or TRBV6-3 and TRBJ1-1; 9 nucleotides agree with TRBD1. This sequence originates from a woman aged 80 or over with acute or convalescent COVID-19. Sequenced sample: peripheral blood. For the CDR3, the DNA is TGTGCCAGCAGTTACTCGTCACAGGGGGCTTTAGTTATTCTGAACACTGAAGCTTTCTTT. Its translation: CASSYSSQGALVILNTEAFF.